The clone carrying this TCR beta chain has ten or more counts. The sample comes from a study of T-cell reconstitution after alpha-beta-depleted transplantation in children. The CDR3 is made up of 13 amino acids. Germline CDR1 is DFQATT and CDR2 is SNEGSKA (reference sequence). V lost 2 bases, J lost 0 bases, and 6 bases lay in between. Unique molecular identifiers featured in how the TCRbeta library was prepared. TCRdb re-analysed the PCR reads in MiXCR, keeping a single row per CDR3 protein. The sample has just under 150,000 distinct CDR3 sequences, around 8.5% seen once. This clonotype was sampled from a female patient aged 2-9 years who had a stem cell transplant for congenital amegakaryocytic thrombocytopenia, so the T cells may come from the graft donor. The sequences come from PBMCs, mostly from graft donor cells, collected 180 days after TCRalphabeta/CD19-depleted stem cell transplant. The chain joins TRBV20-1 to TRBJ2-3, with D unclear. The CDR3 spells CSARLQSTDTQYF. DNA for the CDR3: TGCAGTGCTAGATTGCAGAGCACAGATACGCAGTATTTT.